This T cell receptor beta chain was sequenced in a study of cytomegalovirus exposure and HLA in healthy donors. Study-wide findings and caveats: TCR beta chain V- and J-gene trimming was linked, in a later analysis, to a missense variant in DCLRE1C.

The primer mix had 60 Vbeta and 13 Jbeta primers. Sequencing used immunoSEQ multiplex PCR; TCRdb keeps in-frame clones, though not all of them. The table lists more than 110,000 clones, approximately 70% of them singletons. V lost 3 bases and J 4 bases, leaving 7 bases between the germline ends. This CDR3 region has 13 residues. Germline CDR1 is SGHVS and CDR2 is FNYEAQ. This clone was seen more than once but under ten times. As yet, its antigen is unknown. The V and J genes are TRBV7-6 and TRBJ1-5; no definite D call. The sample comprised PBMCs. The receptor comes from a middle-aged woman in good health and CMV-seronegative. This CDR3 reads CASSFGLNQPQHF. Written as DNA, the CDR3 is TGTGCCAGCAGCTTTGGACTGAATCAGCCCCAGCATTTT.